This T cell receptor (beta chain) was sequenced for a study of T-cell reconstitution after alpha-beta-depleted transplantation in children. The CDR3 has 13 residues. V was pared by 5 bases and J by 5 bases, with 15 bases between. Germline V gene lookup returns CDR1 DFQATT and CDR2 SNEGSKA (reference sequence). This clonotype was counted at least ten times. For TCRbeta, the library was prepared with unique molecular identifiers. TCRdb fed the PCR reads into MiXCR, producing one record per CDR3 protein. The sample consists of roughly 220,000 distinct CDR3 sequences, around 8.9% of them appearing once. The rearrangement links TRBV20-1 to TRBJ2-5; a possible D gene is TRBD1 (5 bases). The sequence was collected from a human donor who donated a stem cell graft to a child with SCID. Source: PBMCs from the stem cell graft donor, taken from the stem cell graft. The CDR3 spells CSAWAGPGETQYF. Written as DNA, the CDR3 is TGCAGTGCTTGGGCAGGGCCGGGTGAGACCCAGTACTTC.